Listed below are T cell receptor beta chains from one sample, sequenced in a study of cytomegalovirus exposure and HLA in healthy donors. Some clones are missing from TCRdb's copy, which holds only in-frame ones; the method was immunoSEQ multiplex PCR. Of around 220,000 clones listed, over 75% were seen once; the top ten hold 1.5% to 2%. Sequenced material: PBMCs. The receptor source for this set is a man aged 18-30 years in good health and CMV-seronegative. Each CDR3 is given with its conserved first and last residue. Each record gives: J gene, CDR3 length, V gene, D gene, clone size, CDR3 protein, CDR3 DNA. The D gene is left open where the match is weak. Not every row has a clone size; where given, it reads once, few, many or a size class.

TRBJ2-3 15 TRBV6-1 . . CASTLAGYIADTQYF TGTGCCAGCACTCTCGCAGGGTATATTGCAGATACGCAGTATTTT
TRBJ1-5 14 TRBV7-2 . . CASSLVSVNQPQHF TGTGCCAGCAGCTTAGTGAGCGTCAATCAGCCCCAGCATTTT
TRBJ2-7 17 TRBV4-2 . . CASSQEGGRTISYEQYF TGTGCCAGCAGCCAAGAGGGAGGAAGGACAATCTCCTACGAGCAGTACTTC
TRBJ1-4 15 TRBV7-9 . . CASSSRGGANEKLFF TGTGCCAGCAGCTCCCGAGGGGGGGCTAATGAAAAACTGTTTTTT
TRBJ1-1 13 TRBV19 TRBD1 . CASSAGQGGEAFF TGTGCCAGTAGTGCCGGACAGGGAGGCGAAGCTTTCTTT
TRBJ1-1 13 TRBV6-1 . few CASRPTVNTEAFF TGTGCCAGCAGACCCACAGTGAACACTGAAGCTTTCTTT
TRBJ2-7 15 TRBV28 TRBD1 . CASRPWTGASYEQYF TGTGCCAGCAGACCTTGGACAGGGGCCTCCTACGAGCAGTACTTC
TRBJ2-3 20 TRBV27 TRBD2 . CASSLRAKTGTSGSPDTQYF TGTGCCAGCAGTTTACGGGCCAAAACCGGGACTAGCGGGAGCCCAGATACGCAGTATTTT
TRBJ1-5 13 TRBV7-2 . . CASSLSGDQPQHF TGTGCCAGCAGCTTGTCGGGAGATCAGCCCCAGCATTTT
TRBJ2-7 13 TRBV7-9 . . CASSLALSYEQYF TGTGCCAGCAGCTTAGCGCTTAGTTACGAGCAGTACTTC
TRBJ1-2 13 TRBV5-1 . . CASSGTGAYGYTF TGCGCCAGCAGCGGAACAGGAGCCTATGGCTACACCTTC
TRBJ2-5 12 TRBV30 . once CAWSVRGETQYF TGTGCCTGGAGTGTAAGGGGAGAGACCCAGTACTTC
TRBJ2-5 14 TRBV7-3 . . CASSPTGTQETQYF TGTGCCAGCAGCCCTACCGGGACACAAGAGACCCAGTACTTC
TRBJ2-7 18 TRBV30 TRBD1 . CAWSVRPLTGQDSYEQYF TGTGCCTGGAGTGTACGCCCTCTTACTGGACAGGATTCCTACGAGCAGTACTTC
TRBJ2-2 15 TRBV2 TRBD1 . CASTRDRGNTGELFF TGTGCCAGCACCAGAGACAGGGGCAACACCGGGGAGCTGTTTTTT
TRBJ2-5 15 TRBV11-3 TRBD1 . CASSLGQGHQETQYF TGTGCCAGCAGCTTAGGACAGGGACACCAAGAGACCCAGTACTTC
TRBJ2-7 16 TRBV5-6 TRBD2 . CASSKPGLVAGWEQYF TGTGCCAGCAGCAAACCGGGACTAGTCGCCGGGTGGGAGCAGTACTTC
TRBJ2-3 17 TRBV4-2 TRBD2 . CASSQGRVGGDTDTQYF TGTGCCAGCAGCCAAGGAAGGGTGGGGGGGGACACAGATACGCAGTATTTT
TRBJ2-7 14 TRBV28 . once CASSWTVSSYEQYF TGTGCCAGCAGTTGGACAGTTTCATCCTACGAGCAGTACTTC
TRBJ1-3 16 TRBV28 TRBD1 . CASSFSDRGGGNTIYF TGTGCCAGCAGTTTCTCGGACAGGGGGGGCGGAAACACCATATATTTT
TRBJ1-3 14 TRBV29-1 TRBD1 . CSVDPGQGRNTIYF TGCAGCGTAGACCCGGGACAGGGTCGAAACACCATATATTTT
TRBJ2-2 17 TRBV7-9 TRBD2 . CASSISGSAPGIGELFF TGTGCCAGCAGCATTAGCGGGAGCGCCCCCGGGATCGGGGAGCTGTTTTTT
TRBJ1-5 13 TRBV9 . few CASSLGLNQPQHF TGTGCCAGCAGCTTAGGACTTAATCAGCCCCAGCATTTT
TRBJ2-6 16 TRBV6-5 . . CASSYAHKSGANVLTF TGTGCCAGCAGTTACGCCCACAAGTCTGGGGCCAACGTCCTGACTTTC
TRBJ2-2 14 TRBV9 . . CASSVAQGTGELFF TGTGCCAGCAGCGTAGCTCAGGGCACCGGGGAGCTGTTTTTT
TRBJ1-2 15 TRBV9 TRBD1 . CASSVGEQGVWGYTF TGTGCCAGCAGCGTAGGGGAACAGGGGGTCTGGGGCTACACCTTC
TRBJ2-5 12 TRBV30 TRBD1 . CAWTGGMETQYF TGTGCCTGGACAGGGGGCATGGAGACCCAGTACTTC
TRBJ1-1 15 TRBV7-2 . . CASSPTTGINTEAFF TGTGCCAGCAGCCCTACAACAGGGATTAACACTGAAGCTTTCTTT
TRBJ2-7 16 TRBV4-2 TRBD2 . CASSQPGLAGSYEQYF TGTGCCAGCAGCCAACCGGGACTAGCGGGAAGCTACGAGCAGTACTTC
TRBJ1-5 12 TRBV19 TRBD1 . CASRRTGQPQHF TGTGCCAGTAGGAGGACAGGTCAGCCCCAGCATTTT
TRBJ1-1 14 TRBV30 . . CAWKGPGENTEAFF TGTGCCTGGAAAGGGCCGGGGGAGAACACTGAAGCTTTCTTT
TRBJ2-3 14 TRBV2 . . CACAWGPGTDTQYF TGTGCCTGCGCTTGGGGGCCGGGCACAGATACGCAGTATTTT
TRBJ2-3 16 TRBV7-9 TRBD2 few CASSPPWREGTDTQYF TGTGCCAGCAGCCCCCCCTGGCGGGAGGGCACAGATACGCAGTATTTT
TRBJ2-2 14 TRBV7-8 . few CASSPRRDTGELFF TGTGCCAGCAGCCCCCGGAGGGACACCGGGGAGCTGTTTTTT
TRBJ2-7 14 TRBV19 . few CASSMEGNSYEQYF TGTGCCAGTAGTATGGAGGGAAATTCCTACGAGCAGTACTTC
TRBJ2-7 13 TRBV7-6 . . CASSLARGSEQYF TGTGCCAGCAGCTTAGCTCGCGGGTCCGAGCAGTACTTC
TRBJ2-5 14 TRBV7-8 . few CASSLVGVQETQYF TGTGCCAGCAGCTTAGTAGGGGTCCAAGAGACCCAGTACTTC
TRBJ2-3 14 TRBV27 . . CASSFLTPTDTQYF TGTGCCAGCAGTTTTCTCACACCTACAGATACGCAGTATTTT
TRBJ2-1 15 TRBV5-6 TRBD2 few CASSLLAGNYNEQFF TGTGCCAGCAGCTTACTAGCGGGGAACTACAATGAGCAGTTCTTC
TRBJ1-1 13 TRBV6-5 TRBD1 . CASSRQGVGPAFF TGTGCCAGCAGTCGACAGGGTGTTGGGCCAGCTTTCTTT
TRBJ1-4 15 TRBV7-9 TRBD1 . CASSPPGQGSEKLFF TGTGCCAGCAGCCCTCCGGGACAGGGCAGTGAAAAACTGTTTTTT
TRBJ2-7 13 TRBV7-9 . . CASRGTVAYEQYF TGTGCCAGCCGGGGGACAGTAGCCTACGAGCAGTACTTC
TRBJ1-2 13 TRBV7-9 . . CASSFPGVYGYTF TGTGCCAGCAGCTTTCCAGGGGTCTATGGCTACACCTTC
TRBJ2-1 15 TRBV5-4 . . CASSQADPSYNEQFF TGTGCCAGCAGCCAAGCGGACCCCTCCTACAATGAGCAGTTCTTC
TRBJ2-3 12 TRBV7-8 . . CASSLGTPHLYF TGTGCCAGCAGCCTCGGGACACCTCATCTGTATTTT
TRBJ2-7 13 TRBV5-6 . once CASSLQTVDEQYF TGTGCCAGCAGCTTGCAAACTGTGGACGAGCAGTACTTC
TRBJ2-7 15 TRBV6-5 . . CASSYSTGGYYEQYF TGTGCCAGCAGTTACTCAACAGGCGGTTACTACGAGCAGTACTTC
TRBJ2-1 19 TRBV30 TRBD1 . CAWSSLDRTGTSSYNEQFF TGTGCCTGGAGCTCCTTGGACAGGACCGGGACGAGCTCCTACAATGAGCAGTTCTTC
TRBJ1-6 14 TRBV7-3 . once CASSLGQIVSPLHF TGTGCCAGCAGCTTAGGACAGATAGTATCACCCCTCCACTTT
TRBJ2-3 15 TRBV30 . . CAWSSAGASTDTQYF TGTGCCTGGAGTTCGGCAGGGGCTAGCACAGATACGCAGTATTTT
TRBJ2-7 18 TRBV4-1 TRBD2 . CASSQDASRLAVIYEQYF TGCGCCAGCAGCCAAGACGCGTCTCGACTAGCGGTGATCTACGAGCAGTACTTC
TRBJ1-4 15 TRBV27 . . CASSSRRTVAEKLFF TGTGCCAGCAGTTCGAGACGAACAGTGGCTGAAAAACTGTTTTTT
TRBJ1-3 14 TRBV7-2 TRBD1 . CASGTGEGGNTIYF TGTGCCAGCGGGACAGGAGAGGGTGGAAACACCATATATTTT
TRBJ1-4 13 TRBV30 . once CAWSVQGNEKLFF TGTGCCTGGAGTGTCCAGGGGAACGAAAAACTGTTTTTT